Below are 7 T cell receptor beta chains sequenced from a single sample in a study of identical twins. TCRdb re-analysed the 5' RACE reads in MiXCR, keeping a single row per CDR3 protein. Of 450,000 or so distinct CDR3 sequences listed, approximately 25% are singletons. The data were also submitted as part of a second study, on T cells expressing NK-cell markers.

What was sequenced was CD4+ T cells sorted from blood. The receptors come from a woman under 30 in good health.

The CDR3 DNA reads TGTGCCAGCAGCTTGTCCAACGGCGGCACAGATACGCAGTATTTT. Translated: CASSLSNGGTDTQYF. V gene TRBV7-9 combines with J gene TRBJ2-3; D is undetermined. Germline V gives CDR1 SEHNR, CDR2 FQNEAQ (reference sequence). V was clipped by 3 bases and J by 1 base, with 11 bases between them. This CDR3 contains 15 residues. The complete variable domain, with remaining parts taken from reference TRBV7-9 and TRBJ2-3, reads DTGVSQNPRHKITKRGQNVTFRCDPISEHNRLYWYRQTLGQGPEFLTYFQNEAQLEKSRLLSDRFSAERPKGSFSTLEIQRTEQGDSAMYLCASSLSNGGTDTQYFGPGTRLTVL.

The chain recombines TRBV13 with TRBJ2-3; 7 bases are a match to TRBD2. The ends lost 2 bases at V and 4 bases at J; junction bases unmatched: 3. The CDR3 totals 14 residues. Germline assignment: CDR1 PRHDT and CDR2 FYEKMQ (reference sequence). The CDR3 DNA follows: TGTGCCAGCAGCTTACGACGGGGGGCAGATACGCAGTATTTT. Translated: CASSLRRGADTQYF.

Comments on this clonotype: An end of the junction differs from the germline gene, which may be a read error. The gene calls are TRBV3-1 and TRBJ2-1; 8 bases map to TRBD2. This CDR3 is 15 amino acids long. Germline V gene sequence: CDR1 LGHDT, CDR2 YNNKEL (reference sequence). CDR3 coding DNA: TGTGCCAGCTGCCAAAGGGGCGGGGGGTTCAATGAGCAGTTCTTC. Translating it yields CASCQRGGGFNEQFF.

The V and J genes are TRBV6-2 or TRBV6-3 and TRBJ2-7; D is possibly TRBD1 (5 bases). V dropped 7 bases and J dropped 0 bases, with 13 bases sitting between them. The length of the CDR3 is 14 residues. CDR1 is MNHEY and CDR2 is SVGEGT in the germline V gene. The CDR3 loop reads CASTKGQGSYEQYF. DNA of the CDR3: TGTGCCAGCACCAAAGGGCAGGGCTCCTACGAGCAGTACTTC.

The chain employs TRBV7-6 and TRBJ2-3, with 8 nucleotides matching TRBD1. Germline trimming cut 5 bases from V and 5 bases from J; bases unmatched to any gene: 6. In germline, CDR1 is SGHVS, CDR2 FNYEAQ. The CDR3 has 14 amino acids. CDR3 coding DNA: TGTGCCAGCAGCCACAGGGGGAAAGGAGATACGCAGTATTTT. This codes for CASSHRGKGDTQYF.

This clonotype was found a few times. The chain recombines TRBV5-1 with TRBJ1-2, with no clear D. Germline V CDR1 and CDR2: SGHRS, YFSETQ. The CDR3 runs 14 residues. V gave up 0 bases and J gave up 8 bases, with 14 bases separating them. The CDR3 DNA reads TGCGCCAGCAGCTTGGATGGATCTGGGAACGGCTACACCTTC. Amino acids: CASSLDGSGNGYTF.

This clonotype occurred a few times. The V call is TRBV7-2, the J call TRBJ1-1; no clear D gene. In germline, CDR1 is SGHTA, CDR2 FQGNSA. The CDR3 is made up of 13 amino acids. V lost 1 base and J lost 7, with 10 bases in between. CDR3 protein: CASSLGRSGEAFF. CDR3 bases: TGTGCCAGCAGCTTAGGGAGGTCAGGTGAAGCTTTCTTT.